The 22 T cell receptor beta chains below were found in one sample sequenced in a study of PD-L1 blockade in urothelial cancer. Profiling relied on immunoSEQ multiplex PCR, and the TCRdb table lists in-frame clones only, not all of them. The sample lists 55,000 or so clones, 75% to 90% occurring once. The sequencing here drew on PBMCs, taken around atezolizumab (anti-PD-L1) treatment. Receptor source: a man in his forties or fifties with urothelial cancer.

CDR3 in DNA: TGTGCCAGCAGTCGATGGACAGGGGGTATGGGTGAGCAGTTCTTC. Translated: CASSRWTGGMGEQFF. The chain joins TRBV7-3 to TRBJ2-1, with 10 positions matching TRBD1. The CDR3 has 15 residues. Trimming removed 6 bases from V and 9 bases from J; junction bases left unmatched: 11. CDR1 and CDR2 (germline): SGHTA, FQGTGA.

CDR3 protein: CASTGAGARYGYTF. CDR3 coding DNA: TGTGCCAGCACCGGGGCAGGGGCGAGATATGGCTACACCTTC. The rearrangement uses TRBV7-2 and TRBJ1-2; maybe TRBD1 (6 bases). Germline CDR1 is SGHTA and CDR2 is FQGNSA. This CDR3 has 14 residues. The V and J ends lost 7 bases and 5 bases respectively, with 17 bases between them.

The chain combines TRBV6-6 with TRBJ1-5; D might be TRBD1 (6 bases). V dropped 5 bases and J dropped 3 bases, with 11 bases sitting between them. Germline V lookup: CDR1 MNHNY, CDR2 SVGAGI (reference sequence). The CDR3 is 14 amino acids. The CDR3 DNA follows: TGTGCCAGCAGTCAGACAGGAAACAATCAGCCCCAGCATTTT. This gives the protein CASSQTGNNQPQHF.

The chain carries TRBV7-9 and TRBJ2-7, with D maybe TRBD2 (7 bases). The germline V gene has CDR1 SEHNR and CDR2 FQNEAQ (reference sequence). V was clipped by 5 bases and J by 0 bases, with 20 bases between them. The CDR3 is 17 residues long. The CDR3, as DNA: TGTGCCAGCAGCGCAGGGGCCCTAGCGGATTACTCCTACGAGCAGTACTTC. It encodes CASSAGALADYSYEQYF.

This clone is judged medium-sized. The CDR3 nucleotides read TGTGCCAGCAGCCGTAAGCAGCGGGAGTTGCCAGATACGCAGTATTTT. It is translated as CASSRKQRELPDTQYF. The chain employs TRBV11-1 and TRBJ2-3, with 8 positions matching TRBD2. CDR1 SGHAT and CDR2 FQDESV come from the germline V gene (reference sequence). The CDR3 consists of 16 residues. J was trimmed by 4 bases and V by 5 bases; bases with no gene match: 11.

CDR3: CAITRAGSGSGNTIYF. Here the CDR3 DNA reads TGTGCCATCACTCGCGCAGGGTCCGGCTCTGGAAACACCATATATTTT. V gene TRBV10-3 combines with J gene TRBJ1-3, with D perhaps matching TRBD1 (5 bases). There are 16 residues in the CDR3. V shed 7 bases and J shed 0 bases, with 16 bases lying between them. The V gene's germline CDR1 is ENHRY and CDR2 SYGVKD.

The chain joins TRBV9 to TRBJ2-5, with D tentatively TRBD2 (7 bases). The ends were cut back, 6 bases at V and 4 bases at J, with 16 bases in the middle. Germline CDR1 SGDLS, CDR2 YYNGEE. This CDR3 has 14 residues. CDR3 nucleotides: TGTGCCAGCACCGAAGGGGGGACTACAGAGACCCAGTACTTC. Residues: CASTEGGTTETQYF. Complete variable domain (other parts from reference TRBV9 and TRBJ2-5): DSGVTQTPKHLITATGQRVTLRCSPRSGDLSVYWYQQSLDQGLQFLIQYYNGEERAKGNILERFSAQQFPDLHSELNLSSLELGDSALYFCASTEGGTTETQYFGPGTRLLVL.

The J gene is TRBJ2-3, the V gene TRBV7-2; weak D call: TRBD1 (5 bases). This CDR3 region has 15 residues. With 8 bases removed from V and 6 bases from J, the gap between germline ends came to 21 bases. The V gene's germline CDR1 is SGHTA and CDR2 FQGNSA. CDR3 nucleotides: TGTGCCAGCGTGTCCAGGGAAACGTTTATCGATACGCAGTATTTT. Its translation is CASVSRETFIDTQYF. The entire variable domain, with the rest obtained from reference TRBV7-2 and TRBJ2-3, is as follows: GAGVSQSPSNKVTEKGKDVELRCDPISGHTALYWYRQSLGQGLEFLIYFQGNSAPDKSGLPSDRFSAERTGGSVSTLTIQRTQQEDSAVYLCASVSRETFIDTQYFGPGTRLTVL.

V gene TRBV19 combines with J gene TRBJ2-7; 11 positions agree with TRBD2. V lost 4 bases to trimming and J lost 0 bases; unmatched junction nucleotides: 11. Germline-derived CDR1 and CDR2 are LNHDA and SQIVND (reference sequence). CDR3 length equals 18 residues. The CDR3 is CASSTSGLADANSYEQYF. As DNA, the CDR3 is TGTGCCAGTAGTACCTCGGGACTAGCGGACGCCAACTCCTACGAGCAGTACTTC.

The chain has TRBV10-2 and TRBJ1-5; D is possibly TRBD1 (5 bases). CDR3 size: 14 residues. Per the germline V gene, CDR1 is WSHSY and CDR2 is SAAADI. The V gene lost 4 bases and the J gene lost 5 bases, with 12 bases spanning the gap. This CDR3 reads CASSAGAGHQPQHF. The DNA of the CDR3 is TGCGCCAGCAGTGCCGGGGCGGGACATCAGCCCCAGCATTTT.

Points on this clone: One end of the junction fails to match germline, which may point to a read error. V gene TRBV7-2 combines with J gene TRBJ2-1; a weak D match, TRBD2 (5 bases). From germline, CDR1 is SGHTA and CDR2 FQGNSA. The CDR3 length is 15 residues. CDR3 sequence: CASSPQSLAVSPFIF. CDR3 DNA sequence: TGTGCCAGCAGCCCACAATCCCTAGCTGTTTCACCTTTTATCTTC.

This clone appeared a few times. The chain joins TRBV7-9 to TRBJ2-7, with 9 bases fitting TRBD2. The CDR3 is 14 amino acids. The germline V gene has CDR1 SEHNR and CDR2 FQNEAQ (reference sequence). Trimming at V came to 7 bases and at J to 6 bases, leaving 10 bases not matched to a gene. CDR3 in DNA: TGTGCCAGCAATTCGGGACTAGCAGAGAGCGAGCAGTACTTC. It specifies CASNSGLAESEQYF.

The J gene is TRBJ2-7, the V gene TRBV6-4; 11 bases agree with TRBD2. There are 15 residues in the CDR3. Germline V gives CDR1 MRHNA, CDR2 SNTAGT. Germline trimming cut 5 bases from V and 5 bases from J; bases unmatched to any gene: 8. The CDR3 nucleotides are TGTGCCAGCAGTCAGGGTTTAGCGGGAGGGAACGAGCAGTACTTC. Amino acids: CASSQGLAGGNEQYF.

The chain has TRBV7-8 and TRBJ2-3, with D maybe TRBD1 (6 bases). Trimming stripped 4 bases from V and 2 bases from J, with 16 bases between. Germline CDR1 is SGHVS and CDR2 is FQNEAQ. CDR3 length equals 16 residues. As DNA, the CDR3 is TGTGCCAGCAGCTCCCGCCGAGGGGGAATCACAGATACGCAGTATTTT. Its translation: CASSSRRGGITDTQYF.

The rearrangement links TRBV9 to TRBJ1-2, with a weak D call TRBD1 (6 bases). The CDR3 totals 15 residues. Germline loops: CDR1 SGDLS, CDR2 YYNGEE. The germline V and J ends were trimmed by 4 bases and 2 bases, with 15 bases remaining between them. In DNA, the CDR3 is TGTGCCAGCAGCCAAAGGGGGGGGGCAAACTATGGCTACACCTTC. It specifies CASSQRGGANYGYTF.

The chain couples TRBV21-1 to TRBJ2-7; whether TRBD1, the table's D call, matches the DNA was not checked. TRBV21-1 is flagged as a pseudogene. The CDR3 consists of 15 residues. CDR3 loop: CASSKVRDTVYEQYF. The CDR3 DNA reads as TGTGCCAGCAGCAAAGTGAGGGACACAGTATACGAGCAGTACTTC.

The chain couples TRBV25-1 to TRBJ1-2; 7 positions agree with TRBD1. Germline V lookup: CDR1 MGHDK, CDR2 SYGVNS. The V gene end was trimmed by 0 bases and the J gene end by 3 bases; junction bases not matched to a gene: 7. The CDR3 is made up of 16 amino acids. The CDR3 sequence is CASSEYGRGGYYGYTF. The CDR3 DNA reads TGTGCCAGCAGTGAATACGGGAGAGGGGGCTACTATGGCTACACCTTC.

This chain links TRBV28 with TRBJ2-1; tentative D call: TRBD1 (5 bases). Germline CDR1 reads MDHEN; CDR2 reads SYDVKM. Trimming left V 2 bases short and J 10 bases short, with 12 bases between. CDR3 length equals 13 residues. DNA for the CDR3: TGTGCCAGCAGTTTAGGAATGCAGGGAGAGCAGTTCTTC. It yields the protein CASSLGMQGEQFF.

This clone was detected only a few times. The rearrangement uses TRBV7-2 and TRBJ1-5; 10 bases align to TRBD1. V lost 3 bases and J lost 7; bases outside the gene matches: 6. CDR1 and CDR2 (germline): SGHTA, FQGNSA. This CDR3 comprises 15 residues. The CDR3 region has the DNA TGTGCCAGCAGCTTGGGACAGGGGCACCGGCAGCCCCAGCATTTT. It codes for CASSLGQGHRQPQHF.

This clone was seen just once. The junction departs from germline at one end; a sequencing error may be responsible. The V call is TRBV11-3, the J call TRBJ2-5; TRBD2 matches at 7 bases. Looked up from germline, CDR1 is SGHNT and CDR2 is YENEEA. This CDR3 has 18 residues. The chain's CDR3 is CASSLGTVPAGEEETQYF. CDR3 in DNA: TGTGCCAGCAGTTTAGGGACCGTTCCCGCGGGAGAAGAGGAGACCCAGTACTTC.

This chain uses TRBV4-1 with TRBJ1-2; 7 positions match TRBD1. V shed 2 bases and J 8 bases; nucleotides not matched to a gene: 11. CDR1 and CDR2 (germline): MGHRA, YSYEKL. The CDR3 runs to 15 residues. Here the CDR3 DNA reads TGCGCCAGCAGCCAAAGCTCGGGGACAGTCCGAGGCTACACCTTC. Translated, it gives CASSQSSGTVRGYTF.

The chain recombines TRBV27 with TRBJ2-2; D perhaps matches TRBD2 (7 bases). V was pared by 3 bases and J by 6 bases, with 11 bases between. The CDR3 has 14 residues. CDR1 and CDR2 from the germline V gene are MNHEY and SMNVEV (reference sequence). The CDR3 here is CASSFRGAAGELFF. Written as DNA, the CDR3 is TGTGCCAGCAGTTTCCGGGGGGCGGCCGGGGAGCTGTTTTTT.